The sequence of this TCR beta chain was determined in a study of cytomegalovirus exposure and HLA in healthy donors. This CDR3 contains 14 residues. Per germline, CDR1 SQVTM and CDR2 ANQGSEA. V was shortened by 4 bases and J by 0 bases, with 11 bases between the two germline ends. This PCR relied on a set of 60 Vbeta primers and 13 Jbeta primers. Method: immunoSEQ multiplex PCR; TCRdb's copy keeps in-frame clones and lacks some. Its table records approximately 140,000 clones. The sequence came from a woman aged 18-30 years in good health and CMV-seronegative. V gene TRBV29-1 combines with J gene TRBJ2-3, with a possible D match to TRBD2 (5 bases). Sequencing was carried out using PBMCs. CDR3 sequence (DNA): TGCAGCGTTGTTCGGAGGTCTAGCACAGATACGCAGTATTTT. The encoded protein is CSVVRRSSTDTQYF.